The source of this T cell receptor (beta chain) is a study of cytomegalovirus exposure and HLA in healthy donors. PCR employed 60 Vbeta and 13 Jbeta primers. Clones were read by immunoSEQ multiplex PCR, and TCRdb kept only the in-frame ones, dropping some. The data contain 150,000 or so clones, about 76% of them seen just once; the ten biggest clones take up approximately 3.8%. The CDR3 covers 14 residues. The V gene end was trimmed by 7 bases and the J gene end by 5 bases; junction bases not matched to a gene: 10. The V gene's germline CDR1 is SGHTA and CDR2 FQGNSA. The donors comprised healthy bone marrow donors.

The receptor's source is a male donor in good health and CMV-seronegative. The J gene is TRBJ2-7, the V gene TRBV7-2; 8 bases fit TRBD1. Input material: PBMCs. The CDR3 bases are TGTGCCAGCAACCCGACAGGGGTAAGCCACGAGCAGTACTTC. This sequence encodes CASNPTGVSHEQYF.